The clone carrying this T cell receptor (beta chain) was counted once. These data originate in a study of blood T cell repertoires in COVID-19. The CDR3 has 15 residues. Authors' analysis steps: Estimated nucleated cell counts came from reference gene primer amplification. The table came from immunoSEQ multiplex PCR; TCRdb's copy has only in-frame clones and leaves some out. The V and J calls and clone size are taken from that table; D and trimming were inferred from the DNA. Altogether under 300,000 clones are present, about 83% being singletons, with the ten largest covering over 9%. The sequence derives from a woman aged 45-60 years who had recovered from COVID-19. The chain recombines TRBV21-1 with TRBJ2-1; the D call TRBD1 from the table was never checked on the DNA. TRBV21-1 has pseudogene status. Sequencing was performed on peripheral blood. CDR3: CASSKDRAGDSEQFF. The CDR3 DNA reads TGTGCCAGCAGCAAAGATCGGGCAGGGGATAGTGAGCAGTTCTTC.